The T cell receptor beta chain under discussion was sequenced for a study of blood T cell repertoires in COVID-19. For the study at large: The origin of the acute and convalescent COVID-19 samples was the United States, Italy and Spain. Sources were T cells, B-cell-depleted T cells, or PBMCs; the material itself was cDNA or gDNA.

In the original analysis: Amplification from reference gene primers served as the basis for estimated nucleated cell counts. Measured with immunoSEQ multiplex PCR; TCRdb has only the in-frame clones, and not every one. V and J calls plus clone size are reproduced from that table; the DNA served to infer D and trimming. This table holds 52,000 or so clones, roughly 85% found once. This CDR3 comprises 14 residues. V shed 8 bases and J 0 bases; nucleotides not matched to a gene: 3. Germline CDR1 reads ENHRY; CDR2 reads SYGVKD. The source is a human donor in a cohort sampled during active COVID-19. This chain uses TRBV10-3 with TRBJ2-2, with 7 bases fitting TRBD2. Material: peripheral blood. CDR3 DNA sequence: TGTGCCATCGGGCTAGCGGCGAACACCGGGGAGCTGTTTTTT. It yields the protein CAIGLAANTGELFF.